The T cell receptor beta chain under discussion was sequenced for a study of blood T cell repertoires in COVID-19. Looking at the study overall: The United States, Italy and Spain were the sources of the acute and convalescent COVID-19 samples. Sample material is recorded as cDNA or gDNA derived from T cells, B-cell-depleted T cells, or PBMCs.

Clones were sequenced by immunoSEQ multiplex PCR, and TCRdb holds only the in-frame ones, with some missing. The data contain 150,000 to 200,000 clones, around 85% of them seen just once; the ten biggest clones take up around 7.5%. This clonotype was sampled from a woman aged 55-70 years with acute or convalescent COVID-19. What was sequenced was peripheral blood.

CDR3 residues: CASSVTALRSTDTQYF. Here the CDR3 DNA reads TGTGCCAGCAGCGTTACAGCCCTCCGGAGCACAGATACGCAGTATTTT. V usage is TRBV9 and J usage is TRBJ2-3; D is unclear. Germline CDR1 is SGDLS and CDR2 is YYNGEE. V shed 2 bases and J shed 0 bases, with 13 bases lying between them. The length of the CDR3 is 16 residues.